A single sample is the source of the 10 T cell receptor beta chains below, sequenced in a study of OX40 agonist ivuxolimab in advanced cancers. TCRdb's copy holds only in-frame clones and misses some; the assay was immunoSEQ multiplex PCR. Of about 73,000 clones listed, more than 70% were seen once; the top ten hold approximately 0.79%. The input for sequencing was CD4+ or CD8+ T cells sorted from blood, taken in a trial of the OX40 agonist ivuxolimab. All receptors come from an adult with an advanced solid tumor such as melanoma, head and neck, liver or kidney cancer.

As regards this clone: Different DNA sequences within this sample yield the same CDR3. V and J are TRBV15 and TRBJ1-3; D possibly corresponds to TRBD1 (5 bases). The CDR3 loop spans 14 amino acids. Trimming removed 1 base from V and 4 bases from J, with 8 bases in between. Germline V gene lookup returns CDR1 LNHNV and CDR2 YYDKDF (reference sequence). CDR3 bases: TGTGCCACCAGCAGAGGCGGGGGGGGAAACACCATATATTTT. It is translated as CATSRGGGGNTIYF.

The rearrangement uses TRBV6-1 and TRBJ1-5; D is undetermined. Germline V lookup: CDR1 MNHNS, CDR2 SASEGT. The length of the CDR3 is 13 residues. The germline V and J ends were trimmed by 4 bases and 4 bases, with 8 bases remaining between them. The CDR3 spells CASSAGQNQPQHF. The CDR3 DNA follows: TGTGCCAGCAGTGCTGGCCAAAATCAGCCCCAGCATTTT.

The chain links TRBV29-1 to TRBJ2-7; 8 bases map to TRBD1. The V segment lost 4 bases and the J segment 2 bases; nucleotides outside the gene matches: 4. The germline V gene encodes CDR1 SQVTM and CDR2 ANQGSEA. The CDR3 is 13 residues long. CDR3: CSVVQGETYEQYF. The DNA of the CDR3 is TGCAGCGTTGTACAGGGGGAGACCTACGAGCAGTACTTC.

V is TRBV5-1 and J is TRBJ2-5; D possibly corresponds to TRBD1 (6 bases). CDR1 and CDR2 from the germline V gene are SGHRS and YFSETQ. Trimming removed 3 bases at V and 1 base at J, with 10 bases between. This CDR3 has 14 residues. The CDR3 DNA sequence: TGCGCCAGCAGCTCCTTACAGGGCCAAGAGACCCAGTACTTC. As protein: CASSSLQGQETQYF.

The chain is built from TRBV7-3 and TRBJ2-1; 12 nucleotides line up with TRBD1. Trimming removed 3 bases from V and 8 bases from J; junction bases left unmatched: 2. This CDR3 is built from 14 residues. Germline CDR1 reads SGHTA; CDR2 reads FQGTGA. CDR3 in amino acids: CASSLGQGAYEQFF. In DNA form, the CDR3 reads TGTGCCAGCAGCTTGGGACAGGGGGCGTATGAGCAGTTCTTC. Combining the CDR3 with reference TRBV7-3 and TRBJ2-1 gives the whole variable domain GAGVSQTPSNKVTEKGKYVELRCDPISGHTALYWYRQSLGQGPEFLIYFQGTGAADDSGLPNDRFFAVRPEGSVSTLKIQRTERGDSAVYLCASSLGQGAYEQFFGPGTRLTVL.

This clone was seen a handful of times. This rearrangement joins TRBV19 to TRBJ1-2; 7 bases fit TRBD1. CDR3 length: 13 amino acids. The junction had 8 bases not matched to a gene; V was cut back by 6 bases and J by 7 bases. Germline loops: CDR1 LNHDA, CDR2 SQIVND (reference sequence). The CDR3 region is CASRPTGAFGYTF. CDR3 in DNA: TGTGCCAGTAGGCCCACAGGGGCTTTTGGCTACACCTTC.

V is TRBV12-5 and J is TRBJ2-1; a possible D gene is TRBD2 (6 bases). V lost 4 bases to trimming and J lost 6 bases, with 10 bases between them. CDR3 length equals 13 residues. Germline V gene lookup returns CDR1 LGHNT and CDR2 FRNRAP. Here the CDR3 reads CASGSGTVNEQFF. CDR3 DNA: TGTGCTAGTGGTTCCGGGACTGTCAATGAGCAGTTCTTC.

The chain employs TRBV19 and TRBJ2-7; D remains unclear. CDR3 size: 12 residues. With 4 bases removed from V and 5 bases from J, the gap between germline ends came to 9 bases. Looked up from germline, CDR1 is LNHDA and CDR2 is SQIVND (reference sequence). CDR3 coding DNA: TGTGCCAGTAGTAGTAGGGTCAACGAGCAGTACTTC. Protein sequence: CASSSRVNEQYF.

The chain is built from TRBV30 and TRBJ2-7; D may be TRBD1 (5 bases). Germline V gene sequence: CDR1 GTSNPN, CDR2 SVGIG (reference sequence). Between the trimmed V and J ends, which lost 0 bases and 9 bases, there was a span of 15 bases. This CDR3 has 13 amino acids. The CDR3 region has the DNA TGTGCCTGGAGTGTCCCGCCGGACACCTCGCAGTACTTC. Translating it yields CAWSVPPDTSQYF.

This clone was detected only once. The chain carries TRBV12-5 and TRBJ2-2, with 8 positions matching TRBD1. The V and J ends lost 4 bases and 6 bases, in that order; junction bases with no gene match: 4. Germline CDR1 LGHNT, CDR2 FRNRAP. This CDR3 comprises 14 residues. The CDR3 spells CASGSGGSAGELFF. The CDR3 DNA is TGTGCTAGTGGTTCAGGGGGCTCGGCCGGGGAGCTGTTTTTT.